This passage covers 22 T cell receptor beta chains from one sample sequenced in a study of neurological immune-mediated disorders. TCRdb re-analysed the 5' RACE reads in MiXCR, keeping a single row per CDR3 protein. Of approximately 59,000 distinct CDR3 sequences listed, around 5% are singletons. Sequenced sample: PBMCs. These receptors all come from a human donor with multiple sclerosis. The donor label of this sample is uncertain.

This clonotype appeared many times. J is TRBJ2-3 and V is TRBV9; D remains ambiguous. The ends were cut back, 0 bases at V and 0 bases at J, with 5 bases in the middle. The length of the CDR3 is 14 residues. Per germline, CDR1 SGDLS and CDR2 YYNGEE. CDR3 amino acids: CASSVDLSTDTQYF. The CDR3 DNA reads as TGTGCCAGCAGCGTAGACCTTAGCACAGATACGCAGTATTTT.

The sample holds many counts of this clonotype. This chain connects TRBV10-3 to TRBJ2-1; D unclear. The germline CDR1 and CDR2 sequences are ENHRY and SYGVKD. The V end was cut by 3 bases, the J end by 8 bases, with 17 bases between. The CDR3 is made up of 15 amino acids. CDR3 region: CAISDARAPEDEQFF. The CDR3 DNA reads as TGTGCCATCAGTGACGCCCGGGCACCTGAGGATGAGCAGTTCTTC.

This clonotype was counted between two and nine times. The chain links TRBV4-3 to TRBJ2-3, with D unresolved. Looked up from germline, CDR1 is LGHNA and CDR2 is YSLEER. V shed 0 bases and J shed 1 base, with 8 bases lying between them. This CDR3 is 15 amino acids long. CDR3 loop: CASSQEVAGTDTQYF. In DNA, the CDR3 is TGCGCCAGCAGCCAAGAAGTAGCAGGCACAGATACGCAGTATTTT.

This clonotype was observed at least ten times. The chain carries TRBV7-8 and TRBJ2-3, with D perhaps TRBD1 (5 bases). In germline, CDR1 is SGHVS, CDR2 FQNEAQ. Trimming removed 1 base at V and 4 bases at J, with 12 bases between. This CDR3 has 15 amino acids. In nucleotides, the CDR3 is TGTGCCAGCAGCTTAGAGGGGCCCGGAGCAGATACGCAGTATTTT. Residues: CASSLEGPGADTQYF.

The sample holds many counts of this clonotype. This rearrangement joins TRBV5-5 to TRBJ2-2, with D unresolved. The CDR3 covers 11 residues. Germline V gene lookup returns CDR1 SGHKS and CDR2 YYEKEE (reference sequence). V was shortened by 4 bases and J by 5 bases, with 3 bases between the two germline ends. Here the CDR3 reads CASSVTGELFF. In DNA form, the CDR3 reads TGTGCCAGCAGCGTGACCGGGGAGCTGTTTTTT. The whole variable domain, remainder taken from reference TRBV5-5 and TRBJ2-2, is DAGVTQSPTHLIKTRGQQVTLRCSPISGHKSVSWYQQVLGQGPQFIFQYYEKEERGRGNFPDRFSARQFPNYSSELNVNALLLGDSALYLCASSVTGELFFGEGSRLTVL.

This clonotype was seen a few times. The rearrangement joins TRBV6-4 to TRBJ2-2, with D uncertain. This CDR3 spans 14 amino acids. CDR1 and CDR2 (germline): MRHNA, SNTAGT. Trimming cost V 0 bases and J 5 bases, with 7 bases left between them. CDR3 in amino acids: CASSDSESTGELFF. CDR3 sequence (DNA): TGTGCCAGCAGTGACTCCGAGAGTACCGGGGAGCTGTTTTTT.

The chain couples TRBV27 to TRBJ2-2; D not certain. CDR1 MNHEY and CDR2 SMNVEV come from the germline V gene (reference sequence). This CDR3 has 10 amino acids. V shed 2 bases and J shed 9 bases, with 1 base lying between them. The CDR3 nucleotides are TGTGCCAGCAGTTTACGGGAGCTGTTTTTT. The encoded protein is CASSLRELFF.

This clonotype was found many times. The V and J genes are TRBV4-2 and TRBJ1-6; 8 nucleotides agree with TRBD1. Trimming took 4 bases from V and 5 from J; bases not matched to a gene: 7. This CDR3 is 16 amino acids long. Germline CDR1 and CDR2: LGHNA and YNFKEQ. The CDR3 here is CASSPKSGGHNSPLHF. The CDR3 DNA reads as TGTGCCAGCAGCCCTAAGTCAGGGGGCCATAATTCACCCCTCCACTTT.

This clonotype was observed a few times. This chain links TRBV27 with TRBJ2-2; the D gene is possibly TRBD2 (5 bases). The CDR3 has 14 amino acids. The germline V gene has CDR1 MNHEY and CDR2 SMNVEV (reference sequence). Trimming cost V 0 bases and J 6 bases, with 8 bases left between them. The CDR3 bases are TGTGCCAGCAGTTTATCAGGAGGTTCCGGGGAGCTGTTTTTT. The encoded protein is CASSLSGGSGELFF.

This clonotype was seen many times. This chain joins TRBV5-1 and TRBJ2-5; tentatively, D is TRBD2 (6 bases). Trimming shortened V by 4 bases and J by 0 bases, and 7 bases separated the two germline ends. The CDR3 has 13 amino acids. Germline loops: CDR1 SGHRS, CDR2 YFSETQ. In DNA, the CDR3 is TGCGCCAGCAGCGGGACTGACCAAGAGACCCAGTACTTC. It encodes CASSGTDQETQYF. Drawing the rest from reference TRBV5-1 and TRBJ2-5, the complete variable domain is KAGVTQTPRYLIKTRGQQVTLSCSPISGHRSVSWYQQTPGQGLQFLFEYFSETQRNKGNFPGRFSGRQFSNSRSEMNVSTLELGDSALYLCASSGTDQETQYFGPGTRLLVL.

In its sample, this clonotype was seen many times. CDR3 coding DNA: TGTGCCACCAGCAGAGTTGCGACGGCCACTGAAGCTTTCTTT. Protein sequence: CATSRVATATEAFF. The J gene is TRBJ1-1, the V gene TRBV15; D uncertain. The CDR3 totals 14 residues. CDR1 and CDR2 from the germline V gene are LNHNV and YYDKDF (reference sequence). V was pared by 1 base and J by 4 bases, with 10 bases between. Full variable domain (rest looked up from reference TRBV15 and TRBJ1-1): DAMVIQNPRYQVTQFGKPVTLSCSQTLNHNVMYWYQQKSSQAPKLLFHYYDKDFNNEADTPDNFQSRRPNTSFCFLDIRSPGLGDTAMYLCATSRVATATEAFFGQGTRLTVV.

Ten or more counts support this clonotype. The genes are TRBV5-1 and TRBJ2-7; D unresolved. The CDR3 runs to 15 residues. The V gene lost 3 bases and the J gene lost 3 bases, with 16 bases spanning the gap. Germline-derived CDR1 and CDR2 are SGHRS and YFSETQ. The CDR3 here is CASSSPGSGDYEQYF. The CDR3 DNA sequence: TGCGCCAGCAGCTCGCCAGGTTCCGGCGACTACGAGCAGTACTTC.

This clonotype was seen ten or more times. The rearrangement links TRBV2 to TRBJ2-1; D may match TRBD1 or TRBD2 (5 bases each). The V end was cut by 8 bases, the J end by 4 bases, with 18 bases between. This CDR3 has 15 amino acids. Germline CDR1 SNHLY, CDR2 FYNNEI. The CDR3 region has the DNA TGTGCCAGCGTTCCCCAGCGAGGGGCTTACAATGAGCAGTTCTTC. The encoded protein is CASVPQRGAYNEQFF.

The chain joins TRBV30 to TRBJ1-4, with TRBD1 matching 7 bases. The CDR3 runs to 14 residues. The germline V gene encodes CDR1 GTSNPN and CDR2 SVGIG (reference sequence). V shed 2 bases and J 8 bases; nucleotides not matched to a gene: 8. The CDR3 bases are TGTGCCTGGAGTTCAGGACAGGCGGGGGAAAAACTGTTTTTT. Its protein product is CAWSSGQAGEKLFF.

This clonotype came up many times. Here the CDR3 reads CASSLGSRPVDTQYF. The CDR3, as DNA: TGCGCCAGCAGCTTGGGATCCCGTCCGGTAGATACGCAGTATTTT. This chain joins TRBV5-1 and TRBJ2-3; the D is unclear. CDR3 size: 15 residues. Germline CDR1 and CDR2: SGHRS and YFSETQ. The ends were cut back, 0 bases at V and 5 bases at J, with 13 bases in the middle.

This clonotype was counted many times. This chain connects TRBV20-1 to TRBJ1-5; 8 nucleotides agree with TRBD1. Germline V lookup: CDR1 DFQATT, CDR2 SNEGSKA (reference sequence). This CDR3 has 13 residues. V was clipped by 6 bases and J by 7 bases; unmatched bases: 8. For the CDR3, the DNA is TGCAGTGCGAGCAGGGGGCCGGGCCAGCCCCAGCATTTT. As protein: CSASRGPGQPQHF.

The gene calls are TRBV18 and TRBJ2-7; D unresolved. The CDR3 runs 15 residues. The V gene lost 3 bases and the J gene lost 2 bases, with 14 bases spanning the gap. The germline V gene encodes CDR1 KGHSH and CDR2 LQKENI. The CDR3 DNA reads as TGTGCCAGCTCACCCCCCGGTTTTGGGGCCTACGAGCAGTACTTC. Amino acids: CASSPPGFGAYEQYF.

This clonotype occurred many times. The chain links TRBV15 to TRBJ2-1; TRBD1 agrees at 7 bases. After removal of 0 bases from V and 4 bases from J, the junction contained 6 bases not matched to a gene. The CDR3 totals 16 residues. Germline V gene sequence: CDR1 LNHNV, CDR2 YYDKDF (reference sequence). In DNA, the CDR3 is TGTGCCACCAGCAGAGAGCAGGGGGTGAGGTACAATGAGCAGTTCTTC. Translating gives CATSREQGVRYNEQFF.

There are many counts of this clonotype. The V call is TRBV27, the J call TRBJ1-1, with 10 bases that match TRBD1. V trimming: 1 base; J trimming: 7 bases; junction bases outside the gene matches: 6. Per the germline V gene, CDR1 is MNHEY and CDR2 is SMNVEV (reference sequence). CDR3 length equals 15 residues. CDR3 sequence: CASSLLGTGALEAFF. Written as DNA, the CDR3 is TGTGCCAGCAGTTTATTAGGGACAGGGGCTCTTGAAGCTTTCTTT.

This clonotype has a count of ten or more. The chain combines TRBV20-1 with TRBJ1-3, with D hard to call. Per germline, CDR1 DFQATT and CDR2 SNEGSKA (reference sequence). This CDR3 is built from 14 residues. The V end was cut by 0 bases, the J end by 0 bases, with 6 bases between. CDR3: CSARDIDSGNTIYF. Here the CDR3 DNA reads TGCAGTGCTAGAGATATAGACTCTGGAAACACCATATATTTT.

This clonotype appeared many times. The V and J genes are TRBV20-1 and TRBJ2-1, with D maybe TRBD2 (6 bases). The CDR3 runs to 11 residues. Per the germline V gene, CDR1 is DFQATT and CDR2 is SNEGSKA (reference sequence). V was clipped by 0 bases and J by 14 bases, with 11 bases between them. For the CDR3, the DNA is TGCAGTGCTAGAGATGGACGCGGGGAGTTCTTC. Encoded protein: CSARDGRGEFF.

The table lists this clonotype with many counts. This rearrangement joins TRBV18 to TRBJ1-2; D unclear. CDR1 is KGHSH, CDR2 LQKENI, per germline. The germline V and J ends were trimmed by 2 bases and 5 bases, with 15 bases remaining between them. CDR3 length: 15 amino acids. The CDR3 spells CASSPDLPIKYGYTF. Here the CDR3 DNA reads TGTGCCAGCTCACCAGACTTGCCGATTAAGTATGGCTACACCTTC.